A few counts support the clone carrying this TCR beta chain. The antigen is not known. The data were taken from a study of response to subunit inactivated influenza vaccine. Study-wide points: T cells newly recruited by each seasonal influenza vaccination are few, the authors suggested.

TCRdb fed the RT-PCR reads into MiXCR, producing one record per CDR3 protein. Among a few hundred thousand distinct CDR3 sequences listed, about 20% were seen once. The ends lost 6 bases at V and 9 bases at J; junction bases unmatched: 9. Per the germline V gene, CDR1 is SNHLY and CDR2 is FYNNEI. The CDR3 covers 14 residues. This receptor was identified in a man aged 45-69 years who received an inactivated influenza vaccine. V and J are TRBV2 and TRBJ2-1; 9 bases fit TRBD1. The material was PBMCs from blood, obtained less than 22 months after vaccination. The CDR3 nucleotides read TGTGCCAGCAGCCCCCCCCGGGACAGGGTTGAGCAGTTCTTC. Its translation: CASSPPRDRVEQFF.